This T cell receptor beta chain is from a study of shared clonotypes between healthy human individuals. Profiled with immunoSEQ multiplex PCR; TCRdb holds only in-frame clones, not every one. The repertoire has 2,500,000 or so clones, 85% to 95% of them found once; the top ten carry under 0.15%. V trimming: 1 base; J trimming: 10 bases; junction bases outside the gene matches: 13. CDR1 is SGHVS, CDR2 FNYEAQ, per germline. The CDR3 contains 17 residues. The clonotype comes from a man between 18 and 35 years old in good health. The rearrangement links TRBV7-6 to TRBJ2-1; TRBD2 agrees at 10 bases. The specimen was naive CD4+ T cells sorted from blood. Stated subset: CD45RA+ positively selected. The DNA of the CDR3 is TGTGCCAGCAGCTTAGGGCTAGCGGGGGCGTTACAATCGGAGCAGTTCTTC. It is translated as CASSLGLAGALQSEQFF.